This T cell receptor (beta chain) originates from a study of blood T cells in healthy people across ages. A second about 6 to 11 cycle PCR used barcoded and J-beta primers. TCRdb itself ran the 5' RACE reads through MiXCR, one entry per CDR3 protein. Among 1.5 million to 1.9 million distinct CDR3 sequences listed, 35% to 45% were seen once. In germline, CDR1 is SGHAT, CDR2 FQNNGV. CDR3 length: 13 residues. The V segment lost 5 bases and the J segment 14 bases; nucleotides outside the gene matches: 8. Sequencing was carried out using blood. The TCR originated in a young woman in good health. V usage is TRBV11-2 and J usage is TRBJ2-3, with TRBD2 identical over 12 bases. Here the CDR3 reads CASSTRTSGNLYF. CDR3 DNA: TGTGCCAGCAGCACCAGGACTAGCGGGAACTTGTATTTT.